What follows is one TCR beta chain and its context. The antigen this receptor binds is unknown. No base quality information exists; no much larger clone differs at one position. TCRbeta CDR3 regions were amplified from genomic DNA using the immunoSEQ Assay, a bias-controlled multiplex PCR. As for the authors' bioinformatics: Within the assay, amplification of reference gene primers was used to estimate how many nucleated cells each sample contained. Sequence reads were collapsed and filtered to measure the absolute abundance of every unique TCRbeta CDR3 rearrangement. For each sample, productive Simpson clonality was calculated by taking the square root of Simpson's diversity index across productive rearrangements. This is the immuneACCESS table as TCRdb keeps it, with only in-frame sequences that have V and J called. A part of the clones is gone; compared with another copy, unresolved V genes explain less than half, and the rest is unexplained. V, J and clone size were drawn from that table, and D and trimming were deduced from the DNA. The sample yields fewer than 200,000 clones; about 85% were counted once. The ten largest clones add up to 9.8% of the sample.

The CDR3 spans 15 residues, from the cysteine through the phenylalanine. The kept DNA is CDR3 alone, 45 bases in frame from the first base. The germline V gene specifies MNHEY as CDR1 and SVGAGI as CDR2. V loses 0 bases at its end and J loses 6 bases; junction bases beyond the gene matches: 5. This entry is derived from a study of blood T cell repertoires in COVID-19 (dated by TCRdb to the early 2020s). For the study in its entirety: Samples from collaborators originated in the United States, Italy and Spain and spanned both the acute and convalescent phases of COVID-19. The prospective study material was composed of cDNA or gDNA derived from T cells, B-cell-depleted T cells, or PBMCs. The dataset comprised deeply sampled blood TCRbeta repertoires from subjects exposed to, actively infected with, or recovered from COVID-19. The repertoires were made available in a free public database intended to serve as a resource for research on the immune response to SARS-CoV-2. The samples were drawn from the first 160 participants of the ongoing ImmuneRACE study and from 950 to 1,500 subjects provided by 6 global collaborators. A de-identified subject ID, COVID-19 status, age in years and sex were almost always included in the sample metadata. Where HLA class I and class II types were available, the types were taken from metadata supplied by the sample provider, not from assay-based typing. Overall study results and their limits: The quantity of clinical and demographic metadata differed by source and by participant and was supplied without curation.

The collaborating institutions used their own protocols to collect whole blood in K2EDTA tubes. Collaborator samples were shipped for TCRbeta analysis as frozen whole blood, isolated PBMCs, or DNA extracted from either sample type. Sequencing input: peripheral blood. The sequence derives from a woman older than 75 with acute or convalescent COVID-19. The sequence joins TRBV6-5 to TRBJ1-1, with 9 bases matching TRBD1. The bases are TGTGCCAGCAGTTACTCGGACAGGGGAGTTGCTGAAGCTTTCTTT. This encodes CASSYSDRGVAEAFF.